This is a list of T cell receptor beta chains from one sample in a study of cytomegalovirus exposure and HLA in healthy donors. Profiled with immunoSEQ multiplex PCR; TCRdb holds only in-frame clones, not every one. Among about 120,000 clones listed, under 80% were seen once. Sequencing input: PBMCs. These receptors were taken from a man between 60 and 75 years old in good health and CMV-seropositive. Each CDR3 is given with its conserved first and last residue. The D gene is left open where the match is weak. Expanded clones are given a class, and other clones once, few, many or no size at all.

>TRBJ1-2|TRBV7-8|NA|NA
CASSPGTTPYGYTF
TGTGCCAGCAGCCCCGGGACAACCCCTTATGGCTACACCTTC
>TRBJ2-3|TRBV15|NA|TRBD2
CATSTGGPLDTQYF
TGTGCCACCAGCACGGGAGGGCCGTTAGATACGCAGTATTTT
>TRBJ2-4|TRBV11-2|NA|TRBD1
CASSLHQGQDIQYF
TGTGCCAGCAGCCTACACCAGGGACAGGACATTCAGTACTTC
>TRBJ2-3|TRBV7-6|once|NA
CASSLALSPSTDTQYF
TGTGCCAGCAGCTTAGCGCTAAGCCCCAGCACAGATACGCAGTATTTT
>TRBJ1-1|TRBV9|NA|NA
CASSVTGSRPAEAFF
TGTGCCAGCAGCGTCACAGGGTCTCGTCCGGCTGAAGCTTTCTTT
>TRBJ2-5|TRBV7-3|NA|NA
CASSFSGIHRETQYF
TGTGCCAGCAGCTTTTCAGGGATCCATCGAGAGACCCAGTACTTC
>TRBJ2-4|TRBV14|NA|NA
CASSQRGNIQYF
TGTGCCAGCAGCCAACGGGGTAACATTCAGTACTTC
>TRBJ2-2|TRBV2|NA|TRBD1
CASRPRRTGLAGELFF
TGTGCCAGCAGACCTCGCCGGACAGGGCTCGCCGGGGAGCTGTTTTTT
>TRBJ1-1|TRBV4-1|NA|TRBD1
CASSQDYRGSTEAFF
TGCGCCAGCAGCCAAGATTACAGGGGGAGCACTGAAGCTTTCTTT
>TRBJ2-1|TRBV9|few|NA
CASSVAIGGRNEQFF
TGTGCCAGCAGCGTAGCTATCGGGGGTAGGAATGAGCAGTTCTTC
>TRBJ2-5|TRBV30|NA|TRBD2
CAWSFSGGAQTQYF
TGTGCCTGGAGTTTTAGCGGGGGGGCCCAGACCCAGTACTTC
>TRBJ2-3|TRBV2|few|NA
CASSYKRGSTDTQYF
TGTGCCAGCAGTTACAAACGGGGGAGCACAGATACGCAGTATTTT
>TRBJ2-7|TRBV28|NA|NA
CASSSPPPPGFSYEQYF
TGTGCCAGCAGTTCCCCCCCGCCCCCGGGTTTCTCCTACGAGCAGTACTTC
>TRBJ2-3|TRBV13|NA|NA
CASSPRPGEFTDTQYF
TGTGCCAGCAGCCCACGGCCGGGGGAATTCACAGATACGCAGTATTTT
>TRBJ2-1|TRBV20-1|NA|NA
CSAAPLDEQFF
TGCAGTGCAGCCCCTTTGGATGAGCAGTTCTTC
>TRBJ1-6|TRBV7-9|few|NA
CASSRGVSNSPLHF
TGTGCCAGCAGCCGAGGAGTGAGCAATTCACCCCTCCACTTT